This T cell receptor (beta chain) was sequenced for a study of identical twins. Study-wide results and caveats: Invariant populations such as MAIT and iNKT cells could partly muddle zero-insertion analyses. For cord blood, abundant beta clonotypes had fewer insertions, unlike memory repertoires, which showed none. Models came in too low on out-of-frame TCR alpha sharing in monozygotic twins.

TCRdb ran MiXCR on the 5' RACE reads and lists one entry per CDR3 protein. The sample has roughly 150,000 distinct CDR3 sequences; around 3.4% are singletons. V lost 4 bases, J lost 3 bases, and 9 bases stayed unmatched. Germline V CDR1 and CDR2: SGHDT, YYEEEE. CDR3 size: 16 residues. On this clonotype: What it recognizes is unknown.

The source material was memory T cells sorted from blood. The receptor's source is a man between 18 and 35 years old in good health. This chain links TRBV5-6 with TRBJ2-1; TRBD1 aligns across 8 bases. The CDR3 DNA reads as TGTGCCAGCAGCGGGCTACAGGGGGGATTCTACAATGAGCAGTTCTTC. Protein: CASSGLQGGFYNEQFF.